Below, 15 T cell receptor beta chains from the same sample are listed, as sequenced in a study of T-cell memory formation after mild COVID-19. TCRdb passed the 5' RACE reads through MiXCR, listing each CDR3 protein once. Altogether roughly 250,000 distinct CDR3 sequences are present, 16% being singletons, with the ten largest covering around 3.4%. The material sequenced was PBMCs or a T cell subset sorted from them (not recorded which). The origin of the receptors is a man younger than 35 who had mild COVID-19 (a few samples of this study predate the infection). Cell type and time point are not known.

This clonotype was observed a few times. J is TRBJ2-4 and V is TRBV28; maybe TRBD1 (6 bases). Germline lookup yields CDR1 MDHEN and CDR2 SYDVKM. Trimming left V 6 bases short and J 3 bases short, with 12 bases between. CDR3 length: 14 residues. In DNA, the CDR3 is TGTGCCAGCAGCTACAGGGATTTCAAAAACATTCAGTACTTC. This codes for CASSYRDFKNIQYF.

The table lists this clonotype with a few counts. DNA for the CDR3: TGCAGTGCTAGAGAAGCGTTGAATGAAAAACTGTTTTTT. Amino acid sequence: CSAREALNEKLFF. The J gene is TRBJ1-4, the V gene TRBV20-1; unclear D gene. The CDR3 sequence is 13 residues long. V lost 0 bases and J lost 5, with 7 bases in between. CDR1 DFQATT and CDR2 SNEGSKA come from the germline V gene (reference sequence).

The chain combines TRBV6-5 with TRBJ2-5, with D maybe TRBD2 (6 bases). CDR3 length: 13 amino acids. Per the germline V gene, CDR1 is MNHEY and CDR2 is SVGAGI. The V and J ends lost 6 bases and 2 bases respectively, with 10 bases between them. The CDR3 DNA reads as TGTGCCAGCAGGCCCCTAGCGCAAGAGACCCAGTACTTC. Its translation: CASRPLAQETQYF.

This clonotype has more than one count but fewer than ten. This chain uses TRBV4-3 with TRBJ1-5; D is ambiguous. In germline, CDR1 is LGHNA, CDR2 YSLEER. V was pared by 4 bases and J by 2 bases, with 9 bases between. The CDR3 loop spans 14 amino acids. Here the CDR3 DNA reads TGCGCCAGCAGCCCCATGGTTGGCAATCAGCCCCAGCATTTT. This codes for CASSPMVGNQPQHF.

This clonotype was observed at least ten times. This CDR3 reads CASPVRVGYTF. Written as DNA, the CDR3 is TGTGCCAGCCCTGTAAGGGTAGGCTACACCTTC. The chain carries TRBV27 and TRBJ1-2; D unresolved. V shed 8 bases and J shed 8 bases, with 12 bases lying between them. The CDR3 extends over 11 amino acids. CDR1 and CDR2 from the germline V gene are MNHEY and SMNVEV (reference sequence).

The table lists this clonotype with a few counts. This chain joins TRBV4-1 and TRBJ1-2; no definite D call. CDR1 is MGHRA, CDR2 YSYEKL, per germline. The CDR3 length is 19 residues. Deletions cut 0 bases from V and 5 bases from J, with 25 bases between. CDR3 protein: CASSQDPMRERTYPYGYTF. The CDR3 nucleotides are TGCGCCAGCAGCCAAGATCCGATGAGGGAGAGAACGTATCCTTATGGCTACACCTTC.

This clonotype has a count of ten or more. The chain employs TRBV20-1 and TRBJ2-5; tentatively, D is TRBD1 or TRBD2 (6 bases each). CDR3 length: 15 residues. From germline, CDR1 is DFQATT and CDR2 SNEGSKA (reference sequence). V was shortened by 4 bases and J by 5 bases, with 20 bases between the two germline ends. CDR3 nucleotide sequence: TGCAGTGCTAATCGAGGAGGGGGGCGAGGGGAGACCCAGTACTTC. Amino acid sequence: CSANRGGGRGETQYF.

The chain links TRBV5-1 to TRBJ2-1; D uncertain. Trimming left V 6 bases short and J 0 bases short, with 13 bases between. The CDR3 covers 15 residues. Germline V gene sequence: CDR1 SGHRS, CDR2 YFSETQ. The CDR3 coding sequence is TGCGCCAGCATTGGGCTGTCGAGCTCCTACAATGAGCAGTTCTTC. It specifies CASIGLSSSYNEQFF.

Only a few counts were recorded for this clonotype. This chain links TRBV5-1 with TRBJ2-5; 7 nucleotides agree with TRBD1. After removal of 3 bases from V and 3 bases from J, the junction contained 2 bases not matched to a gene. The V gene's germline CDR1 is SGHRS and CDR2 YFSETQ. The CDR3 is 13 residues long. This CDR3 is CASSSGQEETQYF. CDR3 DNA: TGCGCCAGCAGCTCCGGACAGGAAGAGACCCAGTACTTC.

The chain recombines TRBV29-1 with TRBJ1-1; D is perhaps TRBD1 (5 bases). V dropped 0 bases and J dropped 6 bases, with 11 bases sitting between them. The CDR3 is 13 amino acids. Germline assignment: CDR1 SQVTM and CDR2 ANQGSEA. The CDR3 bases are TGCAGCGTTGAAGACTACAGGAGCGCTGAAGCTTTCTTT. Amino acids: CSVEDYRSAEAFF.

This clonotype was found many times. The J gene is TRBJ2-5, the V gene TRBV7-2, with a weak D call TRBD2 (5 bases). The CDR3 extends over 14 amino acids. CDR1 and CDR2 from the germline V gene are SGHTA and FQGNSA. V lost 6 bases and J 5 bases, leaving 16 bases between the germline ends. The CDR3 DNA reads as TGTGCCAGCAGTTTCCCGGGGTTTCGGGAGACCCAGTACTTC. This sequence encodes CASSFPGFRETQYF.

The chain joins TRBV6-2 or TRBV6-3 to TRBJ1-5; a possible D gene is TRBD1 (6 bases). V was trimmed by 7 bases and J by 5 bases, leaving 21 bases between them. Germline CDR1 is MNHEY and CDR2 is SVGEGT. CDR3 length: 16 residues. CDR3 residues: CASTQFSDRRDQPQHF. The CDR3 region has the DNA TGTGCCAGCACCCAATTTTCTGACAGGAGGGATCAGCCCCAGCATTTT.

This rearrangement joins TRBV3-1 to TRBJ1-6, with 7 bases identical to TRBD1. The CDR3 runs 17 residues. Germline trimming cut 6 bases from V and 5 bases from J; bases unmatched to any gene: 13. The germline CDR1 and CDR2 sequences are LGHDT and YNNKEL (reference sequence). CDR3 loop: CASSFILQGFHNSPLHF. The CDR3 DNA is TGTGCCAGCAGTTTCATTCTACAGGGGTTTCATAATTCACCCCTCCACTTT.

In its sample, this clonotype was seen a few times. The chain combines TRBV19 with TRBJ1-5; the match to TRBD1 covers 11 bases. J gave up 0 bases and V 8 bases, and 9 bases lay outside the gene matches. This CDR3 spans 17 amino acids. The germline V gene has CDR1 LNHDA and CDR2 SQIVND (reference sequence). The DNA of the CDR3 is TGTGCCAGTCGCTCAGGGACAGGGGGATTTAGCAATCAGCCCCAGCATTTT. The encoded protein is CASRSGTGGFSNQPQHF.

A few counts support this clonotype. This sequence joins TRBV20-1 and TRBJ1-5; no definite D call. Trimming took 3 bases from V and 5 from J, leaving 11 bases between them. Germline CDR1 DFQATT, CDR2 SNEGSKA (reference sequence). There are 13 residues in the CDR3. CDR3 region: CSASAGIHQPQHF. DNA of the CDR3: TGCAGTGCTAGCGCCGGGATTCATCAGCCCCAGCATTTT.